The rows below give T cell receptor beta chains drawn from one sample of a study of identical twins. TCRdb re-called the 5' RACE reads with MiXCR, one entry per CDR3 protein. The table has around 570,000 distinct CDR3 sequences, around 9.6% seen once. These data were also filed under a second study, of yellow fever vaccine responses in identical twins.

Source material: PBMCs. Source of these receptors: a woman younger than 35 in good health. CDR3s include the opening cysteine and the closing phenylalanine or tryptophan. A D gene is named only where the DNA matches it firmly. Only some rows state a clone size, as once, few, many or a class for expanded clones.

V gene,clone size,J gene,D gene,CDR3 protein,CDR3 DNA
TRBV12-3/TRBV12-4,many,TRBJ2-1,NA,CASSLGGGEQFF,TGTGCCAGCAGCTTAGGAGGGGGTGAGCAGTTCTTC
TRBV7-2,few,TRBJ2-3,TRBD1,CASSHGTGIVVTQYF,TGTGCCAGCAGCCACGGGACAGGAATAGTTGTGACGCAGTATTTT
TRBV29-1,NA,TRBJ1-1,NA,CSAWDVNTEAFF,TGCAGCGCCTGGGATGTTAACACTGAAGCTTTCTTT
TRBV6-2/TRBV6-3,many,TRBJ2-7,TRBD2,CASSYTRLAFHYEQYF,TGTGCCAGCAGTTACACCAGACTAGCGTTCCACTACGAGCAGTACTTC
TRBV4-3,few,TRBJ2-3,NA,CASSQSRGGLTDTQYF,TGCGCCAGCAGCCAAAGTAGGGGCGGCCTCACAGATACGCAGTATTTT
TRBV4-1,many,TRBJ2-3,NA,CASSQESLVSDTQYF,TGCGCCAGCAGCCAAGAATCCCTTGTGTCAGATACGCAGTATTTT
TRBV24-1,few,TRBJ2-7,NA,CATSDPSSYEQYF,TGTGCCACCAGTGATCCCTCAAGCTACGAGCAGTACTTC
TRBV7-9,few,TRBJ2-7,NA,CASSSTPGTVSYEQYF,TGTGCCAGCAGCTCCACACCGGGGACGGTTTCCTACGAGCAGTACTTC
TRBV2,NA,TRBJ1-1,NA,CASSEGFRNTEAFF,TGTGCCAGCAGTGAAGGATTTAGAAACACTGAAGCTTTCTTT
TRBV7-9,many,TRBJ2-7,TRBD1,CASSQWDSSYEQYF,TGTGCCAGCAGCCAATGGGACAGCTCCTACGAGCAGTACTTC
TRBV5-1,NA,TRBJ1-6,TRBD1,CASSSGTGMSPLHF,TGCGCCAGCAGCTCCGGGACAGGGATGTCACCCCTCCACTTT
TRBV2,few,TRBJ2-7,NA,CASSPGVLHEQYF,TGTGCCAGCAGCCCCGGGGTATTGCACGAGCAGTACTTC
TRBV28,few,TRBJ1-1,NA,CASSRKHGLEAFF,TGTGCCAGCAGTAGGAAACACGGGCTGGAAGCTTTCTTT
TRBV10-2,few,TRBJ2-2,NA,CASSVADGELFF,TGCGCCAGCAGTGTTGCGGATGGGGAGCTGTTTTTT
TRBV2,few,TRBJ2-5,NA,CASVQRFLETQYF,TGTGCCAGCGTACAGCGGTTCCTGGAGACCCAGTACTTC
TRBV28,few,TRBJ2-1,TRBD1,CASSPHRPGTGGKRNEQFF,TGTGCCAGCAGTCCCCACCGACCGGGGACAGGTGGTAAGAGGAATGAGCAGTTCTTC
TRBV5-6,many,TRBJ1-6,TRBD1,CASSLRDRGFYNSPLHF,TGTGCCAGCAGCCTCCGGGACAGGGGGTTTTATAATTCACCCCTCCACTTT
TRBV6-2/TRBV6-3,few,TRBJ1-5,TRBD1,CASSDRGFRDQPQHF,TGTGCCAGCAGTGACAGGGGTTTTCGAGATCAGCCCCAGCATTTT
TRBV9,NA,TRBJ2-2,NA,CASSGGLGDTGELFF,TGTGCCAGCAGCGGGGGGCTCGGTGACACCGGGGAGCTGTTTTTT
TRBV5-6,few,TRBJ2-1,TRBD2,CASSLVGLAGVAEQFF,TGTGCCAGCAGCTTGGTTGGGCTAGCGGGAGTGGCTGAGCAGTTCTTC
TRBV6-1,many,TRBJ2-5,TRBD2,CASSLSGTRVSETQYF,TGTGCCAGCAGTCTCTCTGGGACTAGAGTCTCTGAGACCCAGTACTTC
TRBV20-1,few,TRBJ1-5,TRBD1,CSASQGASQPQHF,TGCAGTGCTAGTCAGGGGGCGTCTCAGCCCCAGCATTTT
TRBV18,NA,TRBJ2-1,NA,CASSPPKRGFDDNEQFF,TGTGCCAGCTCACCACCGAAACGGGGGTTTGACGACAATGAGCAGTTCTTC
TRBV10-1,NA,TRBJ2-2,TRBD1,CASSIGQGESGELFF,TGCGCCAGCAGTATTGGACAGGGGGAATCCGGGGAGCTGTTTTTT
TRBV4-1,many,TRBJ1-2,TRBD1,CASSPTGANYGYTF,TGCGCCAGCAGCCCGACAGGGGCTAACTATGGCTACACCTTC